These 32 T cell receptor beta chains came from one sample sequenced in a study of CD8 T cells in Susac syndrome (dated by TCRdb to the late 2010s). Libraries were made using the immunoSEQ multiplex PCR assay. RNA was extracted with the RNeasy kit and roughly 0.45 to 1 ug was reverse transcribed using random hexamers. In TCRdb, the public reads were trimmed at Q25 with fastp and aligned with MiXCR, with productive beta chains retained. Each CDR3 protein appears once, grouped with its most common genes and DNA. In all, the sample holds about 24,000 distinct CDR3 sequences, and around 93% of those were seen once. 0.63% of the sample lies in the top ten. Sequenced sample: CD8+ T cells from PBMCs. These receptor sequences come from a human donor with Susac syndrome.

This chain joins TRBV12-3 or TRBV12-4 and TRBJ2-3; D is tentatively TRBD1 or TRBD2 (7 bases each). The CDR3 contains 14 residues. Trimming removed 3 bases from V and 4 bases from J, with 11 bases in between. In DNA, the CDR3 is TGTGCCAGCAGTTTCGCAGGGGGGGCAGATACGCAGTATTTT. It translates to CASSFAGGADTQYF.

V usage is TRBV15 and J usage is TRBJ2-6; 9 nucleotides match TRBD1. J was trimmed by 0 bases and V by 5 bases; bases with no gene match: 5. The germline CDR1 and CDR2 sequences are LNHNV and YYDKDF (reference sequence). This CDR3 has 17 amino acids. The CDR3: CATSGGTGSSGANVLTF. CDR3 DNA sequence: TGTGCCACCAGCGGGGGGACAGGGTCCTCTGGGGCCAACGTCCTGACTTTC.

V and J are TRBV6-4 and TRBJ2-1; 11 bases map to TRBD2. The CDR3 runs 15 residues. Trimming took 0 bases from V and 6 from J; bases not matched to a gene: 1. The germline gives CDR1 MRHNA, CDR2 SNTAGT. In DNA form, the CDR3 reads TGTGCCAGCAGTGACTCTAGCGGGGGGGCCAATGAGCAGTTCTTC. Translated: CASSDSSGGANEQFF.

J is TRBJ2-3 and V is TRBV6-6; 9 bases line up with TRBD2. The germline V gene has CDR1 MNHNY and CDR2 SVGAGI (reference sequence). The V and J ends lost 0 bases and 3 bases, in that order; junction bases with no gene match: 4. The CDR3 is 16 residues long. CDR3 protein: CASSYSVAGDTDTQYF. The CDR3 nucleotides read TGTGCCAGCAGTTACTCCGTAGCGGGGGATACAGATACGCAGTATTTT.

This clonotype was counted once. The rearrangement links TRBV7-9 to TRBJ2-7; no definite D call. Germline-derived CDR1 and CDR2 are SEHNR and FQNEAQ (reference sequence). This CDR3 region has 13 residues. Deletions cut 0 bases from V and 3 bases from J, with 6 bases between. The CDR3 reads CASSLAEIYEQYF. The DNA of the CDR3 is TGTGCCAGCAGCTTAGCAGAGATCTACGAGCAGTACTTC.

The chain links TRBV28 to TRBJ1-1; D uncertain. Germline V gene lookup returns CDR1 MDHEN and CDR2 SYDVKM. This CDR3 region has 11 residues. V lost 5 bases and J 0 bases, leaving 1 base between the germline ends. CDR3 bases: TGTGCCAGCAGTGTGAACACTGAAGCTTTCTTT. Protein: CASSVNTEAFF.

V and J are TRBV4-3 and TRBJ2-2; perhaps TRBD2 as D (6 bases). CDR1 and CDR2 from the germline V gene are LGHNA and YSLEER. This CDR3 is 13 amino acids long. V was clipped by 4 bases and J by 7 bases, with 10 bases between them. The CDR3 DNA reads TGCGCCAGCAGCCCCCTGGAGGGCGGGGAGCTGTTTTTT. It translates to CASSPLEGGELFF.

This clonotype was observed once. The chain recombines TRBV6-5 with TRBJ1-1; D possibly corresponds to TRBD1 (5 bases). Per germline, CDR1 MNHEY and CDR2 SVGAGI. V lost 6 bases and J 7 bases, leaving 21 bases between the germline ends. CDR3 length equals 15 residues. The CDR3: CASRHTKGTAFEAFF. DNA for the CDR3: TGTGCCAGCAGACATACCAAAGGGACCGCCTTTGAAGCTTTCTTT.

A single count supports this clonotype. The junction differs from germline at one of its ends, possibly a read error. This rearrangement joins TRBV7-7 to TRBJ2-1; 12 bases align to TRBD2. CDR1 is SSHAT, CDR2 FNYEAQ, per germline (reference sequence). The CDR3 extends over 15 amino acids. The CDR3 spells CASSSLAGGHNEQFF. The DNA for the CDR3 is TGTGCTAGCAGCTCCCTAGCGGGGGGGCATAATGAGCAGTTCTTC.

The V and J genes are TRBV12-3 or TRBV12-4 and TRBJ2-5, with 7 bases identical to TRBD1. The CDR3 has 13 amino acids. V was clipped by 3 bases and J by 5 bases; unmatched bases: 3. The CDR3 here is CASSFTGVETQYF. The CDR3 DNA follows: TGTGCCAGCAGTTTCACAGGGGTGGAGACCCAGTACTTC.

This chain connects TRBV10-1 to TRBJ1-1; 9 nucleotides line up with TRBD1. Looked up from germline, CDR1 is WNHNN and CDR2 is SYGVQD (reference sequence). Trimming removed 6 bases from V and 11 bases from J; junction bases left unmatched: 13. The CDR3 is made up of 14 amino acids. In DNA form, the CDR3 reads TGCGCCAGCAGCAGGGACAGGGTTTTCCACGGTGCTTTCTTT. It translates to CASSRDRVFHGAFF.

V gene TRBV7-2 combines with J gene TRBJ1-1; 9 bases are shared with TRBD1. From germline, CDR1 is SGHTA and CDR2 FQGNSA. V shed 1 base and J 10 bases; nucleotides not matched to a gene: 7. This CDR3 has 14 residues. Written as DNA, the CDR3 is TGTGCCAGCAGCTTAGTCCCACAGGGGGCGAGAGCTTTCTTT. The encoded protein is CASSLVPQGARAFF. Based on the CDR3 plus reference TRBV7-2 and TRBJ1-1, the full variable domain is GAGVSQSPSNKVTEKGKDVELRCDPISGHTALYWYRQSLGQGLEFLIYFQGNSAPDKSGLPSDRFSAERTGGSVSTLTIQRTQQEDSAVYLCASSLVPQGARAFFGQGTRLTVV.

The J gene is TRBJ2-7, the V gene TRBV6-2 or TRBV6-3, with D maybe TRBD1 (6 bases). This CDR3 has 15 amino acids. Per the germline V gene, CDR1 is MNHEY and CDR2 is SVGEGT. V gave up 2 bases and J gave up 2 bases, with 13 bases separating them. The CDR3 DNA reads as TGTGCCAGCAGTTACGGGACAAGTCGCCCCTACGAGCAGTACTTC. Translating gives CASSYGTSRPYEQYF.

The chain combines TRBV6-1 with TRBJ2-1, with TRBD1 identical over 8 bases. This CDR3 contains 16 residues. In germline, CDR1 is MNHNS, CDR2 SASEGT. V was pared by 6 bases and J by 0 bases, with 7 bases of the junction left unmatched. The CDR3 loop is CASSPRTGSSYNEQFF. The CDR3 DNA reads TGTGCCAGCAGCCCCCGGACAGGGAGCTCCTACAATGAGCAGTTCTTC.

The gene calls are TRBV28 and TRBJ2-1; D may match TRBD1 or TRBD2 (7 bases each). With 5 bases removed from V and 4 bases from J, the gap between germline ends came to 21 bases. The CDR3 consists of 17 residues. The germline gives CDR1 MDHEN, CDR2 SYDVKM. CDR3 nucleotides: TGTGCCAGCAGTCCCGCGACAGGGACTATGACATACAATGAGCAGTTCTTC. Protein sequence: CASSPATGTMTYNEQFF.

This clonotype was seen only once. This rearrangement joins TRBV6-5 to TRBJ1-1; a weak D match, TRBD1 (6 bases). Trimming pared 2 bases from V and 3 bases from J, leaving 19 bases between. The CDR3 runs 17 residues. Germline V gene sequence: CDR1 MNHEY, CDR2 SVGAGI. CDR3 in amino acids: CASSYPADRSGDTEAFF. For the CDR3, the DNA is TGTGCCAGCAGTTACCCCGCAGACAGGTCCGGGGACACTGAAGCTTTCTTT.

The rearrangement joins TRBV2 to TRBJ2-1, with a tentative D call TRBD2 (8 bases). There are 15 residues in the CDR3. The germline V gene has CDR1 SNHLY and CDR2 FYNNEI. The V gene lost 1 base and the J gene lost 8 bases, with 15 bases spanning the gap. CDR3: CASSEVGGDSYEQFF. The CDR3 bases are TGTGCCAGCAGTGAAGTCGGGGGGGACAGCTATGAGCAGTTCTTC.

Written as DNA, the CDR3 is TGTGCCAGCAGTTACGCGGCGGGGAGCTCCTACGAGCAGTACTTC. Encoded protein: CASSYAAGSSYEQYF. This chain joins TRBV6-5 and TRBJ2-7; D possibly corresponds to TRBD2 (6 bases). This CDR3 has 15 amino acids. V was cut by 2 bases and J by 0 bases, with 11 bases left in between. CDR1 is MNHEY, CDR2 SVGAGI, per germline.

In the case of this clonotype: Mismatch with germline at one junction end may stem from a read error. J is TRBJ2-7 and V is TRBV4-1; unclear D gene. Germline CDR1 MGHRA, CDR2 YSYEKL. The CDR3 loop spans 15 amino acids. CDR3 sequence reads: CASSQVLSRTYEQYF. CDR3 bases: TGCGCCAGCAGCCAAGTCCTAAGCCGGACCTACGAGCAATACTTC.

The chain couples TRBV15 to TRBJ2-2; D is uncertain. The germline V gene has CDR1 LNHNV and CDR2 YYDKDF (reference sequence). CDR3 size: 14 residues. V lost 0 bases, J lost 6 bases, and 8 bases lay in between. The CDR3 loop reads CATSREYKAGELFF. In DNA, the CDR3 is TGTGCCACCAGCAGAGAGTATAAAGCCGGGGAGCTGTTTTTT.

The count of this clonotype is one. J is TRBJ1-1 and V is TRBV19; D gene unclear. Trimming left V 1 base short and J 6 bases short, with 9 bases between. This CDR3 has 13 amino acids. Germline CDR1 and CDR2: LNHDA and SQIVND (reference sequence). CDR3 nucleotide sequence: TGTGCCAGTAGTATAGCGGGGTTTGCTGAAGCTTTCTTT. Protein: CASSIAGFAEAFF.

The V call is TRBV6-2 or TRBV6-3, the J call TRBJ1-1; possible D gene TRBD1, 5 bases. The CDR3 extends over 15 amino acids. V was shortened by 2 bases and J by 4 bases, with 14 bases between the two germline ends. The germline gives CDR1 MNHEY, CDR2 SVGEGT. The CDR3 nucleotides read TGTGCCAGCAGTTACGGGCAGGGAATGGGCACTGAAGCTTTCTTT. Amino acids: CASSYGQGMGTEAFF.

This sequence joins TRBV10-3 and TRBJ1-3; 9 bases agree with TRBD1. Trimming cost V 4 bases and J 2 bases; bases outside gene matches: 3. CDR3 length: 15 amino acids. CDR1 and CDR2 from the germline V gene are ENHRY and SYGVKD. CDR3 bases: TGTGCCATCAGTGGGGACAGGGAGGCTGGAAACACCATATATTTT. Its translation is CAISGDREAGNTIYF.

The chain employs TRBV28 and TRBJ1-2; maybe TRBD1 (5 bases). Per germline, CDR1 MDHEN and CDR2 SYDVKM. V was shortened by 5 bases and J by 4 bases, with 17 bases between the two germline ends. The length of the CDR3 is 15 residues. CDR3 nucleotide sequence: TGTGCCAGCAGTACCATGGGGGATAAAGCCTATGGCTACACCTTC. Translating gives CASSTMGDKAYGYTF.

The J gene is TRBJ2-3, the V gene TRBV24-1; unclear D gene. Per the germline V gene, CDR1 is KGHDR and CDR2 is SFDVKD. The V end lost 3 bases, the J end lost 3 bases, and 15 bases lay between the germline ends. The CDR3 has 16 residues. The CDR3 region is CATSDEQVDRTDTQYF. CDR3 DNA sequence: TGTGCCACCAGTGATGAGCAGGTTGATCGGACAGATACGCAGTATTTT.

The genes are TRBV5-6 and TRBJ2-7; D possibly corresponds to TRBD2 (6 bases). Germline CDR1 is SGHDT and CDR2 is YYEEEE. This CDR3 has 13 residues. V was shortened by 7 bases and J by 2 bases, with 13 bases between the two germline ends. CDR3 in amino acids: CASHGGAAYEQYF. For the CDR3, the DNA is TGTGCCAGCCACGGGGGAGCGGCCTACGAGCAGTACTTC.

The CDR3 region has the DNA TGTGCCAGCAGTACTAGCGGGGGTTCCTACAATGAGCAGTTCTTC. Translating it yields CASSTSGGSYNEQFF. The chain employs TRBV6-5 and TRBJ2-1; 11 nucleotides match TRBD2. The V gene's germline CDR1 is MNHEY and CDR2 SVGAGI. V lost 5 bases, J lost 1 base, and 1 base stayed unmatched. The length of the CDR3 is 15 residues.

This clonotype was recorded only once. This chain links TRBV19 with TRBJ1-1, with D perhaps TRBD1 (6 bases). The CDR3 is made up of 16 amino acids. Germline CDR1 and CDR2: LNHDA and SQIVND (reference sequence). V lost 5 bases, J lost 4 bases, and 20 bases lay in between. CDR3 in DNA: TGTGCCAGTAGTCTGTCAGGGGAGAGCGGTGGCACTGAAGCTTTCTTT. As protein: CASSLSGESGGTEAFF.

This clonotype was observed once. The chain has TRBV15 and TRBJ1-3; tentative D call: TRBD1 (5 bases). Trimming left V 5 bases short and J 0 bases short, with 11 bases between. The CDR3 extends over 15 amino acids. The V gene's germline CDR1 is LNHNV and CDR2 YYDKDF (reference sequence). CDR3 DNA: TGTGCCACCAGCGGTACAGGTAGCTCTGGAAACACCATATATTTT. It specifies CATSGTGSSGNTIYF.

The rearrangement links TRBV25-1 to TRBJ2-5; 8 nucleotides align to TRBD1. Germline CDR1 is MGHDK and CDR2 is SYGVNS. With V trimmed by 5 bases and J by 5 bases, 10 bases remained unmatched. This CDR3 region has 15 residues. The CDR3 nucleotides read TGTGCCAGCAGTCTACGACAGGGGTCAGGGGAGACCCAGTACTTC. This encodes CASSLRQGSGETQYF.

The chain is built from TRBV9 and TRBJ2-7; 9 positions agree with TRBD2. CDR1 SGDLS and CDR2 YYNGEE come from the germline V gene. The CDR3 covers 17 residues. J was trimmed by 2 bases and V by 4 bases; bases with no gene match: 13. This CDR3 reads CASSLALAGDGPYEQYF. The DNA of the CDR3 is TGTGCCAGCAGCCTCGCCTTAGCGGGGGATGGACCCTACGAGCAGTACTTC.

The rearrangement links TRBV28 to TRBJ1-4; D is uncertain. CDR1 and CDR2 from the germline V gene are MDHEN and SYDVKM. CDR3 size: 16 residues. V gave up 8 bases and J gave up 7 bases, with 23 bases separating them. CDR3 residues: CASRETFYSWGEKLFF. CDR3 nucleotides: TGTGCCAGCCGGGAAACTTTCTACAGCTGGGGTGAAAAACTGTTTTTT.